This T cell receptor beta chain was captured by sequencing in a study of blood T cell repertoires in COVID-19. About the research overall: PBMCs, B-cell-depleted T cells, or T cells provided the cDNA or gDNA that made up the material.

In the original workflow: Estimated nucleated cell counts came from reference gene primer amplification. TCRdb keeps only in-frame clones here, not all; method: immunoSEQ multiplex PCR. V and J calls and clone size are those listed in that table; D and trimming were worked out from the DNA. Of 130,000 or so clones in the sample, about 80% were seen once. This CDR3 region has 15 residues. In germline, CDR1 is SQVTM, CDR2 ANQGSEA. Germline trimming cut 7 bases from V and 2 bases from J; bases unmatched to any gene: 8. This receptor was obtained from a woman aged 55 to 70 with acute or convalescent COVID-19. Source material: peripheral blood. The rearrangement uses TRBV29-1 and TRBJ2-5; 12 bases are a match to TRBD2. CDR3 region: CSAMTSGGQQETQYF. Written as DNA, the CDR3 is TGCAGCGCCATGACTAGCGGGGGCCAACAAGAGACCCAGTACTTC.